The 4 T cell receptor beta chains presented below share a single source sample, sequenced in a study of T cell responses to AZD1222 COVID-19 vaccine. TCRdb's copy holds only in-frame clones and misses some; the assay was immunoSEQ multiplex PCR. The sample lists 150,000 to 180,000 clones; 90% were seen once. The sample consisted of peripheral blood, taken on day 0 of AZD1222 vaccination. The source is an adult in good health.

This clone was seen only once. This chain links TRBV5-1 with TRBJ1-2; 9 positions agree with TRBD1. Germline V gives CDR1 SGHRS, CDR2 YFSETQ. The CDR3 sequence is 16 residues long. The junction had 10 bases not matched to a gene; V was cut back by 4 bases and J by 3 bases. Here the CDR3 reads CASSRASGQGDYGYTF. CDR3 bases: TGCGCCAGCAGCCGCGCATCGGGACAGGGAGACTATGGCTACACCTTC.

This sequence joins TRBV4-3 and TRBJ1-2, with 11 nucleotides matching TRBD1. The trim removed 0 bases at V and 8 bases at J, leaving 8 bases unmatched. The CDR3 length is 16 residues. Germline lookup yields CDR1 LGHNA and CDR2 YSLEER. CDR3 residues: CASSQDKGQGANGYTF. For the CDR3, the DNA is TGCGCCAGCAGCCAAGATAAAGGACAGGGGGCCAACGGCTACACCTTC.

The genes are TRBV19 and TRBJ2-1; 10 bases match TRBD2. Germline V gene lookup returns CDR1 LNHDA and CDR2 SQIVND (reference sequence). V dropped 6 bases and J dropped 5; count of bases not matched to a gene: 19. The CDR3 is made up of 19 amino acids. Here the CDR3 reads CASRYRGLAGAVYDNEQFF. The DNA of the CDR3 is TGTGCCAGTAGATATCGCGGGCTAGCGGGAGCGGTGTACGACAATGAGCAGTTCTTC.

This CDR3 reads CASSFPDLKNTEAFF. Written as DNA, the CDR3 is TGTGCCAGCAGCTTCCCTGATCTGAAGAACACTGAAGCTTTCTTT. The rearrangement joins TRBV5-4 to TRBJ1-1; D uncertain. Between the trimmed V and J ends, which lost 2 bases and 1 base, there was a span of 12 bases. There are 15 residues in the CDR3. Germline loops: CDR1 SGHNT, CDR2 YYREEE (reference sequence).